This T cell receptor (beta chain) appears in the sequencing data of a study of cytomegalovirus exposure and HLA in healthy donors (dated by TCRdb to 2017 to 2019). About the investigation overall: According to a later analysis, one platform produced both the 120 validation repertoires and the 700 or so repertoires of the first cohort. Along with the roughly 700-subject first cohort, a separate validation cohort of over a hundred different subjects was used. To predict cytomegalovirus infection status, the study brought together high-throughput TCR immunosequencing, statistical association of individual TCRs with disease status, and machine learning. The aim of the study was to test whether cataloging public T cell receptors could identify signatures of past pathogen exposure. General study outcomes and caveats: The study listed approximately 160 TCR beta chains as associated with cytomegalovirus. Of the cluster scores, approximately 95% were above 0 in a later analysis, which found that TCRs clustered in the first cohort also tended to co-occur in the 120 validation repertoires. The authors suggested that the approach could potentially be extended to other disease states and immunological phenotypes. Cytomegalovirus status was reported to be diagnosed by the classifier with high specificity and sensitivity in both the original and validation cohorts. A later analysis had no HLA typing for the validation cohort, so co-occurrence there was scored across all 110 or so repertoires. Across donors, most TCR sequences were observed very rarely, whereas some public TCRs were present in many individuals. In vitro tests confirmed that a few of the cytomegalovirus-associated TCR beta chains recognize cytomegalovirus antigens.

Worth noting for this clone: The antigen it binds to is not known. Per-base qualities were not stored, and no clone one base away is much larger.

The donors belonged to the validation cohort of around 120 subjects, which was separate from the 666-subject first cohort. To prepare the library, the immunoSEQ multiplex PCR assay was applied. Per the original workflow: To diagnose cytomegalovirus status from the catalog of TCR beta chain sequences, a statistical classification framework was built. TCRdb carries this immuneACCESS record with in-frame sequences only. Its versions omit some clonotypes, under half of them owing to an unresolved V gene in the studies checked, with the rest unexplained. The V and J calls and clone size are taken from that table; D and trimming were inferred from the DNA. Present in this sample are about 98,000 clones, roughly nine tenths of which were seen just once. Over 6% of the sample is taken by the ten largest. Clipping removes 6 bases from V and 0 bases from J, with 13 as the unmatched junction base count. Including cysteine and phenylalanine, the CDR3 has 17 amino acids. The retained sequence is limited to the CDR3, 51 bases, with the frame set at the first base. From a lookup of the germline V gene, CDR1 and CDR2 are MDHEN and SYDVKM.

In this chain, TRBV28 is recombined with TRBJ2-7; 8 middle bases align to TRBD1. The TCR comes from a man aged 18 to 30 in good health and CMV-seropositive. The sample taken for sequencing was PBMCs. Here is the DNA: TGTGCCAGCAGCCCCTTATTTGGACAGGGAATCTCCTACGAGCAGTACTTC. Its coded protein is CASSPLFGQGISYEQYF.